The 10 T cell receptor beta chains reported below all come from one sample, sequenced in a study of T cell responses to AZD1222 COVID-19 vaccine. Assay: immunoSEQ multiplex PCR; the TCRdb copy retains only in-frame clones and omits some. The sample contains about 84,000 clones, 70% to 90% of which appear only once. Material: peripheral blood, obtained 28 days after the second AZD1222 dose. The receptors derive from an adult who received the AZD1222 COVID-19 vaccine.

The V gene is TRBV14, the J gene TRBJ1-1; possible D gene TRBD1, 6 bases. The CDR3 runs 13 residues. CDR1 and CDR2 (germline): SGHDN, FVKESK. V was pared by 5 bases and J by 2 bases, with 9 bases between. The CDR3, as DNA: TGTGCCAGCAGCATACAGGGTAACACTGAAGCTTTCTTT. It translates to CASSIQGNTEAFF. Filled out from reference TRBV14 and TRBJ1-1, the complete variable domain reads EAGVTQFPSHSVIEKGQTVTLRCDPISGHDNLYWYRRVMGKEIKFLLHFVKESKQDESGMPNNRFLAERTGGTYSTLKVQPAELEDSGVYFCASSIQGNTEAFFGQGTRLTVV.

This clone is a singleton in its sample. The rearrangement uses TRBV29-1 and TRBJ1-1; D may be TRBD1 (5 bases). The CDR3 sequence is 11 residues long. The V end lost 4 bases, the J end lost 8 bases, and 11 bases lay between the germline ends. CDR1 and CDR2 (germline): SQVTM, ANQGSEA. The CDR3 region has the DNA TGCAGCGTTGGACAGAGAACAGAAGCTTTCTTT. It translates to CSVGQRTEAFF.

This clone appeared a single time. The chain couples TRBV7-2 to TRBJ1-1, with a possible D match to TRBD1 (6 bases). V was cut by 3 bases and J by 0 bases, with 11 bases left in between. Germline CDR1 SGHTA, CDR2 FQGNSA. This CDR3 has 15 amino acids. CDR3 amino acids: CASSLLQGMNTEAFF. In DNA, the CDR3 is TGTGCCAGCAGCTTGCTACAGGGTATGAACACTGAAGCTTTCTTT.

The rearrangement links TRBV30 to TRBJ2-7; TRBD2 is a possible D gene (7 bases). Trimming took 3 bases from V and 3 from J, leaving 18 bases between them. The CDR3 consists of 15 residues. Germline loops: CDR1 GTSNPN, CDR2 SVGIG (reference sequence). CDR3 region: CAWRPPWGGLYEQYF. In nucleotides, the CDR3 is TGTGCCTGGAGGCCCCCCTGGGGGGGCCTCTACGAGCAGTACTTC.

The chain recombines TRBV7-8 with TRBJ2-7, with TRBD2 identical over 7 bases. The V segment lost 4 bases and the J segment 4 bases; nucleotides outside the gene matches: 7. Germline loops: CDR1 SGHVS, CDR2 FQNEAQ. The CDR3 has 14 amino acids. The DNA of the CDR3 is TGTGCCAGCAGCTCCTTGACTAGCAGGTACGAGCAGTACTTC. Translating gives CASSSLTSRYEQYF.

This chain links TRBV7-9 with TRBJ1-5; TRBD1 matches at 7 bases. The germline gives CDR1 SEHNR, CDR2 FQNEAQ (reference sequence). The CDR3 is 17 amino acids. With 4 bases clipped from V and 3 bases from J, the junction kept 12 bases outside the gene matches. The CDR3 DNA is TGTGCCAGCAGCTCGGAACAGGGGAGATTTGCCAATCAGCCCCAGCATTTT. This gives the protein CASSSEQGRFANQPQHF. Full variable domain (missing parts from reference TRBV7-9 and TRBJ1-5): DTGVSQNPRHKITKRGQNVTFRCDPISEHNRLYWYRQTLGQGPEFLTYFQNEAQLEKSRLLSDRFSAERPKGSFSTLEIQRTEQGDSAMYLCASSSEQGRFANQPQHFGDGTRLSIL.

The gene calls are TRBV10-3 and TRBJ2-1; D gene unclear. Germline values: CDR1 ENHRY, CDR2 SYGVKD. This CDR3 is built from 13 residues. V dropped 2 bases and J dropped 10 bases, with 12 bases sitting between them. Here the CDR3 DNA reads TGTGCCATCAGTGAGCCTCAATCCCCGGAGCAGTTCTTC. Translation gives CAISEPQSPEQFF.

This clone was counted a single time. The rearrangement joins TRBV3-1 (or the pseudogene TRBV3-2) to TRBJ2-5, with 7 positions matching TRBD2. Germline loops: CDR1 LGHDT, CDR2 YNNKEL (reference sequence). The CDR3 is 14 residues long. The V gene end was trimmed by 3 bases and the J gene end by 7 bases; junction bases not matched to a gene: 8. In nucleotides, the CDR3 is TGTGCCAGCAGCCAGGGAGGGGACGATGTGACCCAGTACTTC. Translated, it gives CASSQGGDDVTQYF.

This chain uses TRBV27 with TRBJ2-1, with 9 bases matching TRBD1. This CDR3 contains 15 residues. In germline, CDR1 is MNHEY, CDR2 SMNVEV (reference sequence). V lost 6 bases, J lost 4 bases, and 7 bases stayed unmatched. The CDR3 sequence: CASRDSGTGYNEQFF. CDR3 bases: TGTGCCAGCAGGGACTCCGGGACAGGGTACAATGAGCAGTTCTTC.

V gene TRBV5-1 combines with J gene TRBJ1-1, with 8 bases matching TRBD1. Germline V gene sequence: CDR1 SGHRS, CDR2 YFSETQ. CDR3 length equals 14 residues. The J segment lost 1 base and the V segment lost 3 bases, leaving 2 bases of the junction unmatched. The CDR3 sequence: CASSSDRANTEAFF. CDR3 nucleotide sequence: TGCGCCAGCAGCTCGGACAGGGCGAACACTGAAGCTTTCTTT.